Listed below are T cell receptor beta chains from one sample, sequenced in a study of blood T cell repertoires in COVID-19. Data came from immunoSEQ multiplex PCR; TCRdb stores just in-frame clones and leaves some out. The sample shows 200,000 to 250,000 clones, about 85% of them seen only once. Specimen: peripheral blood. These receptors originate from a man between 35 and 55 years old with acute or convalescent COVID-19. Each CDR3 is given with its conserved first and last residue. The D gene is left open where the match is weak. The size field is filled for only some rows; it gives once, few, many or a size class.

NA	TRBJ1-6	TRBD1	TRBV27	CASSRDSPNSPLHF	TGTGCCAGCAGTCGGGACAGCCCTAATTCACCCCTCCACTTT
NA	TRBJ2-3	NA	TRBV7-8	CASSLGQGADTQYF	TGTGCCAGCAGCTTAGGGCAGGGTGCAGATACGCAGTATTTT
NA	TRBJ1-1	NA	TRBV3-1/TRBV3-2	CASSPFARSTEAFF	TGTGCCAGCAGCCCCTTTGCCAGATCCACTGAAGCTTTCTTT
NA	TRBJ1-4	TRBD1	TRBV2	CASSADRRLFF	TGTGCCAGCAGTGCGGACAGGAGACTGTTTTTT
NA	TRBJ1-2	TRBD1	TRBV5-1	CASSGGGTGDFYGYTF	TGCGCCAGCAGCGGTGGAGGGACAGGGGACTTCTATGGCTACACCTTC
NA	TRBJ1-2	TRBD1	TRBV6-5	CASSRDRDGPISTF	TGTGCCAGCAGCAGAGACAGGGATGGTCCGATAAGCACCTTC
NA	TRBJ1-1	NA	TRBV18	CASSPGLNTEAFF	TGTGCCAGCTCACCGGGGCTAAACACTGAAGCTTTCTTT
once	TRBJ2-2	NA	TRBV27	CASSPLNTGELFF	TGTGCCAGCAGTCCACTGAACACCGGGGAGCTGTTTTTT
NA	TRBJ1-1	NA	TRBV4-2	CASSQVAGPGTEAFF	TGTGCCAGCAGCCAAGTGGCGGGGCCGGGTACTGAAGCTTTCTTT
NA	TRBJ2-1	TRBD2	TRBV4-2	CASSQEIGLAGNNEQFF	TGTGCCAGCAGCCAAGAAATAGGTCTAGCGGGGAACAATGAGCAGTTCTTC
NA	TRBJ2-5	TRBD2	TRBV11-2	CASSRSGGQETQYF	TGTGCCAGCAGCCGTAGCGGGGGACAAGAGACCCAGTACTTC
NA	TRBJ2-3	TRBD1	TRBV5-8	CASSQGTGQADTQYF	TGTGCCAGCAGCCAGGGGACAGGACAAGCAGATACGCAGTATTTT
once	TRBJ2-7	TRBD1	TRBV6-2/TRBV6-3	CASSGTGSYEQYF	TGTGCCAGCAGCGGGACAGGGTCCTACGAGCAGTACTTC
NA	TRBJ2-1	TRBD2	TRBV3-1/TRBV3-2	CASSPLTSGARNEQFF	TGTGCCAGCAGCCCCCTAACTAGCGGAGCCCGGAATGAGCAGTTCTTC
once	TRBJ2-5	NA	TRBV7-3	CASSSTGRETQYF	TGTGCCAGCAGCTCGACCGGCAGGGAGACCCAGTACTTC
NA	TRBJ1-1	TRBD1	TRBV19	CASSVDRKNTEAFF	TGTGCCAGTAGTGTGGACAGGAAGAACACTGAAGCTTTCTTT
few	TRBJ1-1	TRBD1	TRBV5-1	CASSWDRGPEAFF	TGCGCCAGCAGCTGGGACAGGGGGCCTGAAGCTTTCTTT
NA	TRBJ1-5	NA	TRBV19	CASSMGGRSNQPQHF	TGTGCCAGTAGTATGGGGGGTAGGAGCAATCAGCCCCAGCATTTT
few	TRBJ1-4	NA	TRBV28	CASSSAPGIEKLFF	TGTGCCAGCAGTTCGGCTCCGGGGATTGAAAAACTGTTTTTT
NA	TRBJ2-5	TRBD1	TRBV18	CASSPLTGTGGQGYQETQYF	TGTGCCAGCTCACCGCTAACCGGGACAGGGGGCCAGGGGTACCAAGAGACCCAGTACTTC
NA	TRBJ1-4	NA	TRBV7-2	CASSLTQGNEKLFF	TGTGCCAGCAGCTTAACCCAGGGGAATGAAAAACTGTTTTTT
once	TRBJ2-2	TRBD1	TRBV10-3	CATAGQGFTGELFF	TGTGCCACGGCGGGACAGGGTTTCACCGGGGAGCTGTTTTTT
NA	TRBJ2-2	NA	TRBV10-3	CAISGQENTGELFF	TGTGCCATCAGTGGACAGGAGAACACCGGGGAGCTGTTTTTT
once	TRBJ2-3	NA	TRBV7-3	CASSLGWGRDTQYF	TGTGCCAGCAGCTTAGGTTGGGGGCGAGATACGCAGTATTTT
once	TRBJ1-2	TRBD1	TRBV6-5	CASSYVGQGDGYTF	TGTGCCAGCAGTTATGTGGGACAGGGGGACGGCTACACCTTC
NA	TRBJ1-2	TRBD1	TRBV9	CASSLGQGARAGYTF	TGTGCCAGCAGCTTAGGACAGGGGGCCCGAGCAGGCTACACCTTC
NA	TRBJ2-5	NA	TRBV10-3	CAISYSDQETQYF	TGTGCCATCAGTTACTCGGACCAAGAGACCCAGTACTTC
few	TRBJ2-7	NA	TRBV30	CAWSVRGEQYF	TGTGCCTGGAGTGTAAGGGGCGAGCAGTACTTC
few	TRBJ1-1	NA	TRBV6-5	CASSYGGNTEAFF	TGTGCCAGCAGTTACGGAGGGAACACTGAAGCTTTCTTT
NA	TRBJ1-2	TRBD1	TRBV30	CAWSTDRDYGYTF	TGTGCCTGGAGTACCGACAGGGACTATGGCTACACCTTC
NA	TRBJ1-2	TRBD1	TRBV11-2	CASSSAVTGDYGYTF	TGTGCCAGCAGCTCCGCAGTTACAGGGGACTATGGCTACACCTTC
NA	TRBJ1-5	NA	TRBV5-6	CASSSSRSVEPQHF	TGTGCCAGCAGCTCCTCCCGGAGCGTAGAGCCCCAGCATTTT
NA	TRBJ2-2	TRBD2	TRBV7-8	CASSSSAGGWTGELFF	TGTGCCAGCAGCTCGTCGGCGGGGGGATGGACCGGGGAGCTGTTTTTT
NA	TRBJ2-7	TRBD2	TRBV7-9	CASSPSARLAGGLSEQYF	TGTGCCAGCAGCCCATCGGCCCGACTAGCGGGGGGGCTGAGCGAGCAGTACTTC
NA	TRBJ2-1	NA	TRBV3-1/TRBV3-2	CASTQGADSYNEQFF	TGTGCCAGCACCCAGGGAGCGGACTCCTACAATGAGCAGTTCTTC
NA	TRBJ1-1	NA	TRBV5-1	CASSWTGGDTEAFF	TGCGCCAGCAGTTGGACTGGGGGGGACACTGAAGCTTTCTTT
few	TRBJ1-1	NA	TRBV11-1	CASSLGRNTEAFF	TGTGCCAGCAGCTTAGGTAGGAACACTGAAGCTTTCTTT
NA	TRBJ1-1	NA	TRBV7-2	CAGTDSLNTEAFF	TGTGCCGGGACGGACAGCCTGAACACTGAAGCTTTCTTT
NA	TRBJ2-1	TRBD2	TRBV2	CASSFNGGASEQFF	TGTGCCAGCAGTTTCAACGGGGGGGCCTCTGAGCAGTTCTTC
NA	TRBJ1-6	NA	TRBV28	CASIRDLNSPLHF	TGTGCCAGCATCAGGGATCTTAATTCACCCCTCCACTTT
NA	TRBJ1-6	TRBD1	TRBV6-1	CASSETGVNSPLHF	TGTGCCAGCAGTGAGACAGGGGTTAATTCACCCCTCCACTTT
NA	TRBJ1-4	NA	TRBV18	CASSPRSGTTNEKLFF	TGTGCCAGCTCACCAAGGTCAGGGACAACTAATGAAAAACTGTTTTTT
once	TRBJ1-3	NA	TRBV12-3/TRBV12-4	CASSLIGNTIYF	TGTGCCAGCAGTTTAATAGGAAACACCATATATTTT
NA	TRBJ1-1	TRBD1	TRBV4-1	CASSQDVTGGMNTEAFF	TGCGCCAGCAGCCAAGATGTGACAGGGGGGATGAACACTGAAGCTTTCTTT
NA	TRBJ2-1	NA	TRBV11-2	CASSSLRAGSYNEQFF	TGTGCCAGCAGCTCCCTTCGGGCGGGCTCCTACAATGAGCAGTTCTTC